Here is one TCR beta chain with its context. Its antigen is not known. The data derive from a study of T-cell memory formation after mild COVID-19. On the study more broadly: Largely, TCR clusters stayed within a single donor.

Libraries for TCRalpha and TCRbeta carried sample barcodes and unique molecular identifiers via 5'RACE. Via MiXCR, TCRdb re-called the 5' RACE reads, giving one row per CDR3 protein. The sample consists of about 110,000 distinct CDR3 sequences, about a fifth of them appearing once. Study-level findings and limits: Pre-infection memory contained some responding clones, which suggested that cross-reactive memory had joined.

The V segment lost 10 bases and the J segment 4 bases; nucleotides outside the gene matches: 7. The CDR3 length is 13 residues. Germline V gene lookup returns CDR1 MNHEY and CDR2 SMNVEV (reference sequence). The TCR originated in a man aged 18 to 29 who had mild COVID-19 (a few samples of this study predate the infection). Cell type and time point are not known. The sample consisted of PBMCs or a T cell subset sorted from them (not recorded which). The V gene is TRBV27, the J gene TRBJ2-3; 8 bases map to TRBD1. CDR3 sequence reads: CATRTGPSDTQYF. CDR3 nucleotide sequence: TGTGCCACCAGGACAGGGCCTTCAGATACGCAGTATTTT.